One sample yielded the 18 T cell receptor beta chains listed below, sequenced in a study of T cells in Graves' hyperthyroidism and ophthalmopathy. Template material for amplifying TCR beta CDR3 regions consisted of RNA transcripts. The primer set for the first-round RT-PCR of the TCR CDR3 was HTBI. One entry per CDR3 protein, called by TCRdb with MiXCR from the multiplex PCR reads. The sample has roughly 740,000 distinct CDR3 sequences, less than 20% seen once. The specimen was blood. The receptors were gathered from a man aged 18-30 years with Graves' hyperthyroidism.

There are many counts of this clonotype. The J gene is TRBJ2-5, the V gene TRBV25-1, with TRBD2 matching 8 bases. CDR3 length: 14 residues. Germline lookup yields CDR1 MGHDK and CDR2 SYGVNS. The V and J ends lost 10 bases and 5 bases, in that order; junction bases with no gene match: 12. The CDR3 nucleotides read TGTGCCACCTCGGAGGGTAGCGGGGTGGAGACCCAGTACTTC. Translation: CATSEGSGVETQYF.

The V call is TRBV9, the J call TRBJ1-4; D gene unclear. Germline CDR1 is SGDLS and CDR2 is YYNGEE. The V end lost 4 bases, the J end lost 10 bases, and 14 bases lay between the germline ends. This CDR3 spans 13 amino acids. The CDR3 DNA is TGTGCCAGCAGCACCGGGCTGTTGGGAAAACTGTTTTTT. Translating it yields CASSTGLLGKLFF.

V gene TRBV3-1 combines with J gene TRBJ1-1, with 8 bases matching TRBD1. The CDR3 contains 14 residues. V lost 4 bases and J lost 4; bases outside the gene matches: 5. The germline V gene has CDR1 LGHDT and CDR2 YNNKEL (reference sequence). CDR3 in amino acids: CASSPRTGSTEAFF. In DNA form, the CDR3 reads TGTGCCAGCAGCCCAAGGACAGGGAGCACTGAAGCTTTCTTT. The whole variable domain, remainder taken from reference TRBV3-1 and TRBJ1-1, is DTAVSQTPKYLVTQMGNDKSIKCEQNLGHDTMYWYKQDSKKFLKIMFSYNNKELIINETVPNRFSPKSPDKAHLNLHINSLELGDSAVYFCASSPRTGSTEAFFGQGTRLTVV.

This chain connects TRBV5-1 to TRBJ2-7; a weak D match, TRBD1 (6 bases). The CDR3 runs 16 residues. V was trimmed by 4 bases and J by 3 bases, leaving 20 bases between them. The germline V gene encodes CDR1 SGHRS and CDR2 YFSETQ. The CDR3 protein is CASSHSLGGSSYEQYF. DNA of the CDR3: TGCGCCAGCAGCCACTCCTTAGGGGGAAGCAGCTACGAGCAGTACTTC.

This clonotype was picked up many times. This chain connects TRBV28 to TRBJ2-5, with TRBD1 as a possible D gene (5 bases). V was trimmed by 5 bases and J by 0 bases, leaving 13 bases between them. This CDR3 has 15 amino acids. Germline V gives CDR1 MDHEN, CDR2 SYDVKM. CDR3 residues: CASSADTRYQETQYF. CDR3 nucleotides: TGTGCCAGCAGTGCGGACACCCGGTACCAAGAGACCCAGTACTTC. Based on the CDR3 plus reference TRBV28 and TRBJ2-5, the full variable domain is DVKVTQSSRYLVKRTGEKVFLECVQDMDHENMFWYRQDPGLGLRLIYFSYDVKMKEKGDIPEGYSVSREKKERFSLILESASTNQTSMYLCASSADTRYQETQYFGPGTRLLVL.

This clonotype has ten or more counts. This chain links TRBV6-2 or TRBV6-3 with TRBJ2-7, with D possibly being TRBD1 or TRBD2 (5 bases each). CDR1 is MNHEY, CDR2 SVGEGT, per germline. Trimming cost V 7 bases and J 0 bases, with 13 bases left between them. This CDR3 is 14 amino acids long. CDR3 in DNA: TGTGCCAGCATACCCAGGGAGAGCTCCTACGAGCAGTACTTC. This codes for CASIPRESSYEQYF.

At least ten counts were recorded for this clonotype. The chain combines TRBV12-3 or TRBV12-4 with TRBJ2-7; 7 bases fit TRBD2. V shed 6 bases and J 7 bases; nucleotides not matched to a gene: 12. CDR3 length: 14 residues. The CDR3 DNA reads TGTGCCAGCAGGGCGGGGGTAGGGGACCGGGAGCAGTACTTC. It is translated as CASRAGVGDREQYF.

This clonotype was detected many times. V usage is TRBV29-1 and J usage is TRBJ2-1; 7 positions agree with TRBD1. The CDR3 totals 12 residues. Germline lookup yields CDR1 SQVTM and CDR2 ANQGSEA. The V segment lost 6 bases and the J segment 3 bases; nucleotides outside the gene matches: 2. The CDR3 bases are TGCAGCGTGACAGGGATCTACAATGAGCAGTTCTTC. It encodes CSVTGIYNEQFF.

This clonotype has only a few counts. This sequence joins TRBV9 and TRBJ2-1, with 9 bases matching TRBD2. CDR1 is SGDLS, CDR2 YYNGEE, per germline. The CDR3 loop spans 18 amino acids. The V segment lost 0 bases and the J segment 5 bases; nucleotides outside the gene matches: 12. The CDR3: CASSVASGGGLANNEQFF. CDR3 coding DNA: TGTGCCAGCAGCGTAGCCTCAGGGGGGGGACTAGCCAACAATGAGCAGTTCTTC.

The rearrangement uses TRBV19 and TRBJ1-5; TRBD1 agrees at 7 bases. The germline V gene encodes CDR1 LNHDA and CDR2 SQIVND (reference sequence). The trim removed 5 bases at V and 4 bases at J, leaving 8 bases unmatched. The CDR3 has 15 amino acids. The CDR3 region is CASSPGGQPNQPQHF. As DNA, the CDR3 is TGTGCCAGTAGTCCGGGGGGACAGCCGAATCAGCCCCAGCATTTT. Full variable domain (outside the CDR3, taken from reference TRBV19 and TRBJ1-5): DGGITQSPKYLFRKEGQNVTLSCEQNLNHDAMYWYRQDPGQGLRLIYYSQIVNDFQKGDIAEGYSVSREKKESFPLTVTSAQKNPTAFYLCASSPGGQPNQPQHFGDGTRLSIL.

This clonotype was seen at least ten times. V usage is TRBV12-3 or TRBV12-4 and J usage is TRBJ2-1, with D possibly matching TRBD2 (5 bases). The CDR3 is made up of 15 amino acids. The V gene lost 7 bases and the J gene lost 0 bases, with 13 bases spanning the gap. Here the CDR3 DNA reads TGTGCCAGCATCTATGGACTGGGCTCCTACAATGAGCAGTTCTTC. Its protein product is CASIYGLGSYNEQFF.

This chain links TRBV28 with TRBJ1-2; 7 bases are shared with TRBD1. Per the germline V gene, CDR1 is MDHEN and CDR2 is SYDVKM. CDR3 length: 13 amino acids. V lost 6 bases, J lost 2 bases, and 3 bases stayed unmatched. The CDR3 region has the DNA TGTGCCAGCAGAGAAGGGGGCAACTATGGCTACACCTTC. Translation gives CASREGGNYGYTF.

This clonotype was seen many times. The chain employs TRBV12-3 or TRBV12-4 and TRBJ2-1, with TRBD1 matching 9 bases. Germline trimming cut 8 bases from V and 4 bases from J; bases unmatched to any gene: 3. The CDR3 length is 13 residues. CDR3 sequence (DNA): TGTGCCAGCTCGGGACAGGGATACAATGAGCAGTTCTTC. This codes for CASSGQGYNEQFF.

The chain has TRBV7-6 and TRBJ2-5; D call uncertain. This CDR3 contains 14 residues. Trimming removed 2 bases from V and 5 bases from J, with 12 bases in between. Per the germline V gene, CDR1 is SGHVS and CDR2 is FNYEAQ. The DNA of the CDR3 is TGTGCCAGCAGCTTATGGACGTCCCGGGAGACCCAGTACTTC. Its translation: CASSLWTSRETQYF.

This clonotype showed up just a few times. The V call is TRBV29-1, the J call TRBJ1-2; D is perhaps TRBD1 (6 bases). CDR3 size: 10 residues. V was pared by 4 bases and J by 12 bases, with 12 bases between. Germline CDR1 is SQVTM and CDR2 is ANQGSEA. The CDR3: CSVGDRFDTF. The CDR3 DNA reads TGCAGCGTTGGCGACAGGTTCGACACCTTC.

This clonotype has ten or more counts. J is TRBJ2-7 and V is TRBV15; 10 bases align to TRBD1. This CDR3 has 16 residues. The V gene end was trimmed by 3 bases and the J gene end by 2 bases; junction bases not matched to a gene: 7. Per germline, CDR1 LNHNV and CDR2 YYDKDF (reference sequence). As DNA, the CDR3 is TGTGCCACCAGCAGGGCAGGGACAGGGGATCCCTACGAGCAGTACTTC. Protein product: CATSRAGTGDPYEQYF.

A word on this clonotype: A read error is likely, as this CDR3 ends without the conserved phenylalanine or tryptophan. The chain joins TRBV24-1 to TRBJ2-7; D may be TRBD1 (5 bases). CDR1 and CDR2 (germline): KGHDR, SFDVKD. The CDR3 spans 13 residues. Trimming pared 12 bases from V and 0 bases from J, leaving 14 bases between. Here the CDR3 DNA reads TGTGCCCCCGAAGAGGACACCTCCTACGAGCAGTACTCC. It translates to CAPEEDTSYEQYS.

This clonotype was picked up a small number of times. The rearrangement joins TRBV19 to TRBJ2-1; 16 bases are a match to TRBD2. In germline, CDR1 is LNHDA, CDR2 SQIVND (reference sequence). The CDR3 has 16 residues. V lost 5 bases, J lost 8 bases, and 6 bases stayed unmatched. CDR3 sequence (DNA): TGTGCCAGTAGTGCACCGGGACTAGCGGGGGGGGATGAGCAGTTCTTC. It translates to CASSAPGLAGGDEQFF.